Following are 31 T cell receptor beta chains from one sample sequenced in a study of blood T cell repertoires in COVID-19. The protocol was immunoSEQ multiplex PCR, while the TCRdb copy is restricted to in-frame clones and leaves out a portion. Here the sample spans around 100,000 clones, around 86% being singletons. Sequenced material: peripheral blood. The receptors were sampled from a man in his 70s with acute or convalescent COVID-19.

This clone appeared a single time. The DNA for the CDR3 is TGTGCCAGCAGCTTGACGACATTGAATCACTACGAGCAGTACTTC. Its translation is CASSLTTLNHYEQYF. The chain carries TRBV5-6 and TRBJ2-7; D not resolved. The CDR3 has 15 amino acids. Germline V gives CDR1 SGHDT, CDR2 YYEEEE. The ends were cut back, 1 base at V and 3 bases at J, with 14 bases in the middle. The entire variable domain, with the rest obtained from reference TRBV5-6 and TRBJ2-7, is as follows: DAGVTQSPTHLIKTRGQQVTLRCSPKSGHDTVSWYQQALGQGPQFIFQYYEEEERQRGNFPDRFSGHQFPNYSSELNVNALLLGDSALYLCASSLTTLNHYEQYFGPGTRLTVT.

The chain is built from TRBV13 and TRBJ1-2; D is uncertain. The CDR3 has 13 residues. Deletions cut 0 bases from V and 4 bases from J, with 6 bases between. In germline, CDR1 is PRHDT, CDR2 FYEKMQ (reference sequence). The CDR3 coding sequence is TGTGCCAGCAGCTTAGGGCGTGCCTATGGCTACACCTTC. This encodes CASSLGRAYGYTF.

The genes are TRBV28 and TRBJ2-7, with 8 positions matching TRBD1. The CDR3 runs to 15 residues. Germline-derived CDR1 and CDR2 are MDHEN and SYDVKM. Trimming removed 5 bases from V and 5 bases from J; junction bases left unmatched: 11. CDR3 in DNA: TGTGCCAGCAGTAATCAGGGGGCGGGCGCCCACGAGCAGTACTTC. It specifies CASSNQGAGAHEQYF.

This chain connects TRBV10-3 to TRBJ2-2, with TRBD2 identical over 7 bases. This CDR3 contains 19 residues. Germline V gene data show CDR1 as ENHRY and CDR2 as SYGVKD. The ends lost 0 bases at V and 5 bases at J; junction bases unmatched: 15. CDR3 protein: CAISESPLFGGRGTGELFF. The CDR3 nucleotides are TGTGCCATCAGTGAGTCTCCCCTGTTCGGCGGGAGAGGTACCGGGGAGCTGTTTTTT.

V usage is TRBV7-9 and J usage is TRBJ1-4; 8 bases agree with TRBD1. CDR3 size: 15 residues. The junction had 5 bases not matched to a gene; V was cut back by 5 bases and J by 3 bases. Per germline, CDR1 SEHNR and CDR2 FQNEAQ (reference sequence). The CDR3: CASSRTGLPNEKLFF. The DNA for the CDR3 is TGTGCCAGCAGCCGGACAGGGTTGCCTAATGAAAAACTGTTTTTT.

This clone has a single count. The rearrangement uses TRBV2 and TRBJ1-3; perhaps TRBD1 as D (5 bases). Germline V gene data show CDR1 as SNHLY and CDR2 as FYNNEI. V lost 9 bases to trimming and J lost 0 bases, with 15 bases between them. The CDR3 spans 15 residues. The CDR3 nucleotides are TGTGCCAGTAGCCGGGACTTCCGCTCTGGAAACACCATATATTTT. It yields the protein CASSRDFRSGNTIYF.

The CDR3 sequence: CASSRGQGSYNEQFF. DNA for the CDR3: TGTGCCAGCAGTCGCGGACAGGGTTCCTACAATGAGCAGTTCTTC. The chain combines TRBV11-2 with TRBJ2-1; 8 bases align to TRBD1. Germline V lookup: CDR1 SGHAT, CDR2 FQNNGV. The CDR3 loop spans 15 amino acids. V lost 6 bases and J lost 1; bases outside the gene matches: 5.

CDR3 amino acids: CASSSPDRGGYTQYF. The CDR3 region has the DNA TGTGCCAGCAGTTCCCCGGACAGGGGTGGCTATACGCAGTATTTT. The chain carries TRBV28 and TRBJ2-3; 9 bases map to TRBD1. V dropped 4 bases and J dropped 7; count of bases not matched to a gene: 9. Germline V lookup: CDR1 MDHEN, CDR2 SYDVKM. There are 15 residues in the CDR3.

CDR3 sequence (DNA): TGCGCCAGCAGGCCGGTGACAGTTTTGGGCACTGAAGCTTTCTTT. It yields the protein CASRPVTVLGTEAFF. V gene TRBV5-1 combines with J gene TRBJ1-1; D perhaps matches TRBD1 (5 bases). Trimming left V 5 bases short and J 4 bases short, with 18 bases between. This CDR3 has 15 residues. Germline CDR1 reads SGHRS; CDR2 reads YFSETQ.

The V and J genes are TRBV28 and TRBJ2-2; D gene ambiguous. The ends were cut back, 9 bases at V and 6 bases at J, with 20 bases in the middle. The length of the CDR3 is 15 residues. The germline CDR1 and CDR2 sequences are MDHEN and SYDVKM. Here the CDR3 DNA reads TGTGCCAGTGGCCAGACAAGGCCTTTATCCGGGGAGCTGTTTTTT. Translated: CASGQTRPLSGELFF.

This CDR3 is CASSLQGQGRDTQYF. CDR3 sequence (DNA): TGTGCCAGCAGCCTCCAGGGACAGGGGAGGGATACGCAGTATTTT. The V call is TRBV5-5, the J call TRBJ2-3; TRBD1 matches 10 bases. The CDR3 extends over 15 amino acids. Trimming cost V 4 bases and J 6 bases; bases outside gene matches: 8. Germline-derived CDR1 and CDR2 are SGHKS and YYEKEE (reference sequence). Supplemented by reference TRBV5-5 and TRBJ2-3, the full variable domain reads DAGVTQSPTHLIKTRGQQVTLRCSPISGHKSVSWYQQVLGQGPQFIFQYYEKEERGRGNFPDRFSARQFPNYSSELNVNALLLGDSALYLCASSLQGQGRDTQYFGPGTRLTVL.

This chain links TRBV9 with TRBJ2-3; 9 bases align to TRBD2. Looked up from germline, CDR1 is SGDLS and CDR2 is YYNGEE. V shed 6 bases and J 1 base; nucleotides not matched to a gene: 9. The CDR3 sequence is 16 residues long. The DNA of the CDR3 is TGTGCCAGCACCGTGGGCGGGAGGGACGGCACAGATACGCAGTATTTT. Its protein product is CASTVGGRDGTDTQYF.

This clone came up once. For the CDR3, the DNA is TGTGCCAGTAGTATGGGACAGGGACGGGTCACTGAAGCTTTCTTT. Its translation: CASSMGQGRVTEAFF. The V and J genes are TRBV19 and TRBJ1-1; 9 bases agree with TRBD1. In germline, CDR1 is LNHDA, CDR2 SQIVND (reference sequence). Trimming took 3 bases from V and 4 from J; bases not matched to a gene: 6. CDR3 size: 15 residues.

The V call is TRBV4-2, the J call TRBJ1-6, with a weak D call TRBD1 (6 bases). V lost 2 bases and J 7 bases, leaving 15 bases between the germline ends. Germline CDR1 reads LGHNA; CDR2 reads YNFKEQ. The CDR3 runs to 16 residues. The CDR3 loop is CASSQTRGGANSPLHF. The CDR3 DNA reads TGTGCCAGCAGCCAAACACGTGGGGGGGCGAATTCACCCCTCCACTTT.

The chain employs TRBV5-1 and TRBJ2-2; 9 bases are a match to TRBD1. V shed 4 bases and J 0 bases; nucleotides not matched to a gene: 4. Germline lookup yields CDR1 SGHRS and CDR2 YFSETQ. The CDR3 has 16 residues. The CDR3 loop is CASSGRTGANTGELFF. The CDR3 nucleotides read TGCGCCAGCAGCGGAAGGACAGGGGCGAACACCGGGGAGCTGTTTTTT. The full variable domain, rest sourced from reference TRBV5-1 and TRBJ2-2, is KAGVTQTPRYLIKTRGQQVTLSCSPISGHRSVSWYQQTPGQGLQFLFEYFSETQRNKGNFPGRFSGRQFSNSRSEMNVSTLELGDSALYLCASSGRTGANTGELFFGEGSRLTVL.

The chain carries TRBV3-1 (or the pseudogene TRBV3-2) and TRBJ2-7; D is possibly TRBD1 (6 bases). The CDR3 consists of 12 residues. Per germline, CDR1 LGHDT and CDR2 YNNKEL (reference sequence). Trimming removed 3 bases from V and 13 bases from J, with 16 bases in between. CDR3 sequence reads: CASSQVPGHHYF. The DNA for the CDR3 is TGTGCCAGCAGCCAGGTCCCGGGACACCACTACTTC.

The rearrangement joins TRBV27 to TRBJ2-3, with TRBD1 identical over 7 bases. V lost 6 bases and J lost 4; bases outside the gene matches: 7. This CDR3 spans 14 amino acids. The germline V gene encodes CDR1 MNHEY and CDR2 SMNVEV (reference sequence). The CDR3 DNA reads TGTGCCAGCAGGGGTGAGGGGGCCTCAGATACGCAGTATTTT. Translating it yields CASRGEGASDTQYF.

This clone turned up a few times. The rearrangement links TRBV4-1 to TRBJ2-2, with a tentative D call TRBD1 (7 bases). This CDR3 spans 15 amino acids. V gave up 4 bases and J gave up 2 bases, with 11 bases separating them. Germline assignment: CDR1 MGHRA and CDR2 YSYEKL. Here the CDR3 reads CASSRGDSNTGELFF. The CDR3 bases are TGCGCCAGCAGCCGGGGGGACAGTAACACCGGGGAGCTGTTTTTT.

The V call is TRBV11-3, the J call TRBJ2-5; the match to TRBD1 covers 7 bases. V lost 5 bases, J lost 5 bases, and 8 bases stayed unmatched. The CDR3 has 14 residues. The germline V gene encodes CDR1 SGHNT and CDR2 YENEEA. CDR3 sequence reads: CASSLTGQGETQYF. Written as DNA, the CDR3 is TGTGCCAGCAGCCTGACAGGGCAGGGGGAGACCCAGTACTTC.

This clone was recorded a few times. This chain uses TRBV11-1 with TRBJ2-2, with 10 bases that match TRBD1. The ends lost 5 bases at V and 4 bases at J; junction bases unmatched: 7. The CDR3 runs 16 residues. Germline lookup yields CDR1 SGHAT and CDR2 FQDESV (reference sequence). CDR3 sequence (DNA): TGTGCCAGCAGCCCCGACAGGGGGCGGGTCACCGGGGAGCTGTTTTTT. This codes for CASSPDRGRVTGELFF. Full variable domain (missing parts from reference TRBV11-1 and TRBJ2-2): EAEVAQSPRYKITEKSQAVAFWCDPISGHATLYWYRQILGQGPELLVQFQDESVVDDSQLPKDRFSAERLKGVDSTLKIQPAELGDSAMYLCASSPDRGRVTGELFFGEGSRLTVL.

V and J are TRBV3-1 (or the pseudogene TRBV3-2) and TRBJ2-7; no clear D. Germline CDR1 and CDR2: LGHDT and YNNKEL (reference sequence). This CDR3 contains 13 residues. V lost 4 bases and J lost 0, with 7 bases in between. The CDR3 DNA is TGTGCCAGCAGCCGAACAAACTCCTACGAGCAGTACTTC. Its translation is CASSRTNSYEQYF.

The rearrangement links TRBV10-3 to TRBJ1-4; 7 bases are a match to TRBD1. Trimming took 5 bases from V and 6 from J; bases not matched to a gene: 6. CDR3 size: 14 residues. Germline V CDR1 and CDR2: ENHRY, SYGVKD. The CDR3: CAISSGGSDEKLFF. CDR3 sequence (DNA): TGTGCCATCAGTTCAGGGGGATCAGATGAAAAACTGTTTTTT.

The chain joins TRBV5-1 to TRBJ2-7; a weak D match, TRBD1 (5 bases). The V end was cut by 2 bases, the J end by 6 bases, with 12 bases between. From germline, CDR1 is SGHRS and CDR2 YFSETQ. There are 13 residues in the CDR3. The CDR3 region is CASSLDSRVEQYF. CDR3 nucleotide sequence: TGCGCCAGCAGCTTAGACAGTAGGGTCGAGCAGTACTTC.

The V gene is TRBV2, the J gene TRBJ1-1; perhaps TRBD1 as D (6 bases). Germline V gene data show CDR1 as SNHLY and CDR2 as FYNNEI. This CDR3 comprises 19 residues. Trimming shortened V by 3 bases and J by 7 bases, and 30 bases separated the two germline ends. The CDR3 spells CASSDEGSWDTRHRYEAFF. The DNA of the CDR3 is TGTGCCAGCAGTGACGAGGGGTCTTGGGACACCCGACACCGATATGAAGCTTTCTTT.

The V gene is TRBV10-3, the J gene TRBJ1-5; D perhaps matches TRBD1 (6 bases). The CDR3 length is 16 residues. Germline assignment: CDR1 ENHRY and CDR2 SYGVKD. V was trimmed by 0 bases and J by 7 bases, leaving 16 bases between them. The CDR3 here is CAISESDRGLGQPQHF. CDR3 nucleotides: TGTGCCATCAGTGAGTCGGACAGAGGGTTAGGGCAGCCCCAGCATTTT.

V is TRBV28 and J is TRBJ1-4, with 7 bases lining up with TRBD1. J was trimmed by 4 bases and V by 8 bases; bases with no gene match: 10. The CDR3 totals 15 residues. Germline V gives CDR1 MDHEN, CDR2 SYDVKM. DNA of the CDR3: TGTGCCAGCGCTGCCCCCAGGGGGAATAATGAAAAACTGTTTTTT. It codes for CASAAPRGNNEKLFF. Drawing the rest from reference TRBV28 and TRBJ1-4, the complete variable domain is DVKVTQSSRYLVKRTGEKVFLECVQDMDHENMFWYRQDPGLGLRLIYFSYDVKMKEKGDIPEGYSVSREKKERFSLILESASTNQTSMYLCASAAPRGNNEKLFFGSGTQLSVL.

The gene calls are TRBV28 and TRBJ1-6; 7 bases match TRBD1. Germline CDR1 MDHEN, CDR2 SYDVKM. The CDR3 totals 15 residues. Germline trimming cut 2 bases from V and 9 bases from J; bases unmatched to any gene: 7. The CDR3 loop reads CASSLGAGGVSPLHF. CDR3 bases: TGTGCCAGCAGTTTAGGGGCAGGGGGAGTTTCACCCCTCCACTTT.

This rearrangement joins TRBV15 to TRBJ1-2; 7 nucleotides agree with TRBD1. The CDR3 contains 14 residues. The ends lost 0 bases at V and 8 bases at J; junction bases unmatched: 6. Germline V lookup: CDR1 LNHNV, CDR2 YYDKDF (reference sequence). The CDR3 spells CATSRDSTGKGYTF. The CDR3 bases are TGTGCCACCAGCAGAGACTCGACAGGGAAAGGCTACACCTTC.

This clone came up a few times. The rearrangement joins TRBV7-2 to TRBJ1-5; the D is unclear. V was pared by 2 bases and J by 0 bases, with 8 bases between. This CDR3 region has 15 residues. Germline CDR1 is SGHTA and CDR2 is FQGNSA. In nucleotides, the CDR3 is TGTGCCAGCAGCTTATACGGGAATAGCAATCAGCCCCAGCATTTT. Its protein is CASSLYGNSNQPQHF.

This rearrangement joins TRBV5-1 to TRBJ2-2; 8 bases agree with TRBD2. The junction had 4 bases not matched to a gene; V was cut back by 8 bases and J by 1 base. This CDR3 contains 14 residues. The V gene's germline CDR1 is SGHRS and CDR2 YFSETQ. The CDR3 DNA reads as TGCGCCAGTGGAAGCGGGGGGAACACCGGGGAGCTGTTTTTT. Its protein product is CASGSGGNTGELFF.

As for this clone: The sample carries other DNA sequences with the same CDR3. The V call is TRBV6-5, the J call TRBJ1-2; possibly TRBD1 for D (6 bases). The CDR3 runs 14 residues. V lost 4 bases and J 4 bases, leaving 13 bases between the germline ends. Germline V CDR1 and CDR2: MNHEY, SVGAGI. The CDR3 sequence is CASSSRGATYGYTF. The CDR3 nucleotides are TGTGCCAGCAGTTCACGGGGGGCGACCTATGGCTACACCTTC.